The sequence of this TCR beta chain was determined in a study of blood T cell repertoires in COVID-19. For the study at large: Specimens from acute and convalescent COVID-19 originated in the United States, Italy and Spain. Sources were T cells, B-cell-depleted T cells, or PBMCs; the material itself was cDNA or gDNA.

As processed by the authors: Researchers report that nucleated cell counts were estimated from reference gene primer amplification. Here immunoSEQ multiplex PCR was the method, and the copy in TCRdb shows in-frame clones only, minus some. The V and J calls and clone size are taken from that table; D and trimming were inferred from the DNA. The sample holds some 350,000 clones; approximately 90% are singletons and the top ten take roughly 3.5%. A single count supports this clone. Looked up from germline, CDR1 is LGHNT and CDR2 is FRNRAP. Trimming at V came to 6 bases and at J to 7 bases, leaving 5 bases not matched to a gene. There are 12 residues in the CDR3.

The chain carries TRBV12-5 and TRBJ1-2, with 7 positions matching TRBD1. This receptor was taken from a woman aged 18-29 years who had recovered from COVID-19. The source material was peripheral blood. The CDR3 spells CASGLGGSGYTF. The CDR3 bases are TGTGCTAGTGGCCTAGGGGGCTCTGGCTACACCTTC. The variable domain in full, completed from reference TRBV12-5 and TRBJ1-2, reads DARVTQTPRHKVTEMGQEVTMRCQPILGHNTVFWYRQTMMQGLELLAYFRNRAPLDDSGMPKDRFSAEMPDATLATLKIQPSEPRDSAVYFCASGLGGSGYTFGSGTRLTVV.